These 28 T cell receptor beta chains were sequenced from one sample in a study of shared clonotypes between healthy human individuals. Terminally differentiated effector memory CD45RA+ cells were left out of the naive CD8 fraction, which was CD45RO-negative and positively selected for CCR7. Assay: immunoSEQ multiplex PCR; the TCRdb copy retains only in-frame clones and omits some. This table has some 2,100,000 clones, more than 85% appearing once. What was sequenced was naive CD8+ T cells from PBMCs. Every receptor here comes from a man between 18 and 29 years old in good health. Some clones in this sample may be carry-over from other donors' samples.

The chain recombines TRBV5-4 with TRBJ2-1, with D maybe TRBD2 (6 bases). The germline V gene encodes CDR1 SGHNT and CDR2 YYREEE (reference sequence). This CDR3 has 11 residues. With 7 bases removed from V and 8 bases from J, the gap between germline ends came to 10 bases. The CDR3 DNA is TGTGCCAGCCACTGGGGGGATGAGCAGTTCTTC. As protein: CASHWGDEQFF.

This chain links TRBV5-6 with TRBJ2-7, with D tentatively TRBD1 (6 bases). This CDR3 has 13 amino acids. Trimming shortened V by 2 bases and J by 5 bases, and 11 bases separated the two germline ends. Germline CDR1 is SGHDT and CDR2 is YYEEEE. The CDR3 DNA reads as TGTGCCAGCAGCTTCCAGGGGCAGCACGAGCAGTACTTC. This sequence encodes CASSFQGQHEQYF.

For the CDR3, the DNA is TGTGCCAGCAGCGTAGGGTCTAGCGGGGCCCAAGGTGAGCAGTTCTTC. Translated: CASSVGSSGAQGEQFF. V usage is TRBV9 and J usage is TRBJ2-1; 9 nucleotides line up with TRBD2. Germline-derived CDR1 and CDR2 are SGDLS and YYNGEE. This CDR3 spans 16 amino acids. V was pared by 0 bases and J by 9 bases, with 10 bases of the junction left unmatched.

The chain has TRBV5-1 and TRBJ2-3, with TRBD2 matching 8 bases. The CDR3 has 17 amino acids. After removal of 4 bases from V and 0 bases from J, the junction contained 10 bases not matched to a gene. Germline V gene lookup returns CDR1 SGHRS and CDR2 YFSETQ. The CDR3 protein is CASSPYTSGPSTDTQYF. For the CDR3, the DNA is TGCGCCAGCAGCCCGTACACTAGCGGACCTAGCACAGATACGCAGTATTTT.

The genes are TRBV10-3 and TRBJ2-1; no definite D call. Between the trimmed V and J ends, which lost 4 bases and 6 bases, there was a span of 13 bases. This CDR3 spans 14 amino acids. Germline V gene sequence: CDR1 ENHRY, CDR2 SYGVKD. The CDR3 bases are TGTGCCATCAGTGTATCACAGCAGGTCAATGAGCAGTTCTTC. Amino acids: CAISVSQQVNEQFF.

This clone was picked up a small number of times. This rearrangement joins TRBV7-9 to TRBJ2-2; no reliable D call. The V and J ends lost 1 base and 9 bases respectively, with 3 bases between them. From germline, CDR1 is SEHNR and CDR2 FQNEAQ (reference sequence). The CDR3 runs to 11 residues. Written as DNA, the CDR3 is TGTGCCAGCAGCTTAGGCTGGGAGCTGTTTTTT. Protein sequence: CASSLGWELFF.

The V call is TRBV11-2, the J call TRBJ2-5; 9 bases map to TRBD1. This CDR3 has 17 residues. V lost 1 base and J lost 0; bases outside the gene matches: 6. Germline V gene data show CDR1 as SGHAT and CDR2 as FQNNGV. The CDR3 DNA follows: TGTGCCAGCAGCTTAGGTCCCGGGACAGGGTACCAAGAGACCCAGTACTTC. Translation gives CASSLGPGTGYQETQYF.

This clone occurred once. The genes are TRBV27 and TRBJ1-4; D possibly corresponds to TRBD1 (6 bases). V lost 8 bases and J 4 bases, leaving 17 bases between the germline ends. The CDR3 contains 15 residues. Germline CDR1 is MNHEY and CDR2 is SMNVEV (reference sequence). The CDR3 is CASGGQYDHNEKLFF. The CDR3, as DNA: TGTGCCAGCGGTGGACAGTACGACCATAATGAAAAACTGTTTTTT.

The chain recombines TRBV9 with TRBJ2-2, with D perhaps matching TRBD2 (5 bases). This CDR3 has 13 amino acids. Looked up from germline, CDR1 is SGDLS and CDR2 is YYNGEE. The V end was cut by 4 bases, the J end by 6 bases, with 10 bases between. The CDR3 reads CASSTRHAGELFF. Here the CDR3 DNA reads TGTGCCAGCAGCACTAGACACGCCGGGGAGCTGTTTTTT.

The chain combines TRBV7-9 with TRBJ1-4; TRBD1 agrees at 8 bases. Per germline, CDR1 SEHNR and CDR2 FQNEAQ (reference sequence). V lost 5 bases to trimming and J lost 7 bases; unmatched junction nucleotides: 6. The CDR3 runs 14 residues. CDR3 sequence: CASSQGQVLEKLFF. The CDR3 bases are TGTGCCAGCAGCCAGGGACAGGTCCTTGAAAAACTGTTTTTT.

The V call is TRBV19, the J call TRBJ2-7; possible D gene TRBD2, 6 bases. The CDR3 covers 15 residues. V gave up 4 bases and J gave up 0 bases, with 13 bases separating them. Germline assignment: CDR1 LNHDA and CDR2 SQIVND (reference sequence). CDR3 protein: CASSNPRGDSYEQYF. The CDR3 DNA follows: TGTGCCAGTAGTAACCCGCGCGGGGACTCCTACGAGCAGTACTTC.

In DNA, the CDR3 is TGTGCCTGGAGGGGCCCCGGGACATCAGCCTACGAGCAGTACTTC. Translated, it gives CAWRGPGTSAYEQYF. This chain connects TRBV30 to TRBJ2-7; D may be TRBD1 (6 bases). V shed 3 bases and J shed 2 bases, with 17 bases lying between them. The CDR3 is 15 amino acids. From germline, CDR1 is GTSNPN and CDR2 SVGIG (reference sequence).

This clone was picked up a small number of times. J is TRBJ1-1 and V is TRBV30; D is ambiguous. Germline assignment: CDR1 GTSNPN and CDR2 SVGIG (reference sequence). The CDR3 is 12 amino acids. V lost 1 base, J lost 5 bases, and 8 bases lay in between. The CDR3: CAWSGWVTEAFF. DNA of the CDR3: TGTGCCTGGAGTGGGTGGGTGACTGAAGCTTTCTTT.

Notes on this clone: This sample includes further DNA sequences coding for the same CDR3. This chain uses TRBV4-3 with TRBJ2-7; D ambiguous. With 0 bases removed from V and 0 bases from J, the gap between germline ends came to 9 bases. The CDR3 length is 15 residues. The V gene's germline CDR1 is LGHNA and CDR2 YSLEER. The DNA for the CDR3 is TGCGCCAGCAGCCAAGATCTCGGCCTCTCCTACGAGCAGTACTTC. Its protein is CASSQDLGLSYEQYF.

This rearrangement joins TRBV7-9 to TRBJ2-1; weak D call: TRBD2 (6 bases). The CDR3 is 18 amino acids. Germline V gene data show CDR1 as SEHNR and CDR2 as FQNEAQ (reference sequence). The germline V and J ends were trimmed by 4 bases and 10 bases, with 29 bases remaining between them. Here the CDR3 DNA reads TGTGCCAGCAGCTCCGGCACCCTTTCCGGTACCCTCGGGGGAGAGCAGTTCTTC. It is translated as CASSSGTLSGTLGGEQFF. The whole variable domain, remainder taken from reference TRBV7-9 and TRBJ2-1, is DTGVSQNPRHKITKRGQNVTFRCDPISEHNRLYWYRQTLGQGPEFLTYFQNEAQLEKSRLLSDRFSAERPKGSFSTLEIQRTEQGDSAMYLCASSSGTLSGTLGGEQFFGPGTRLTVL.

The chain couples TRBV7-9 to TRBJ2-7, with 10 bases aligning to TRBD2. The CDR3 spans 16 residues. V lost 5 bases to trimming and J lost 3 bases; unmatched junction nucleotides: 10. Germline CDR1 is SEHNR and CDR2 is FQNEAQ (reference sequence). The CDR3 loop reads CASSSIRAGGYYEQYF. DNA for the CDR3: TGTGCCAGCAGCAGTATTAGAGCGGGAGGGTACTACGAGCAGTACTTC. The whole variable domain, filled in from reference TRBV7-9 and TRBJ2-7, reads DTGVSQNPRHKITKRGQNVTFRCDPISEHNRLYWYRQTLGQGPEFLTYFQNEAQLEKSRLLSDRFSAERPKGSFSTLEIQRTEQGDSAMYLCASSSIRAGGYYEQYFGPGTRLTVT.

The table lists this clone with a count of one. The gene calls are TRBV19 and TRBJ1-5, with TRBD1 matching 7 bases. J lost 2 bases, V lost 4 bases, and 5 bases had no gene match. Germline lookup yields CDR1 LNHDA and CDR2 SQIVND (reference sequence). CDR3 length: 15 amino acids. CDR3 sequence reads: CASSTRQGGNQPQHF. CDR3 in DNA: TGTGCCAGTAGTACAAGACAGGGAGGCAATCAGCCCCAGCATTTT. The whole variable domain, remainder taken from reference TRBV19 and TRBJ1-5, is DGGITQSPKYLFRKEGQNVTLSCEQNLNHDAMYWYRQDPGQGLRLIYYSQIVNDFQKGDIAEGYSVSREKKESFPLTVTSAQKNPTAFYLCASSTRQGGNQPQHFGDGTRLSIL.

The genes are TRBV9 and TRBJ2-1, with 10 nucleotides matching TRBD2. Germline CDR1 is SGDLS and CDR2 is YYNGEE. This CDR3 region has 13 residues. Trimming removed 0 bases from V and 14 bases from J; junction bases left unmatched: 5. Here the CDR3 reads CASSVVLAGAKFF. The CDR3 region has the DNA TGTGCCAGCAGCGTAGTCCTAGCGGGAGCGAAGTTCTTC.

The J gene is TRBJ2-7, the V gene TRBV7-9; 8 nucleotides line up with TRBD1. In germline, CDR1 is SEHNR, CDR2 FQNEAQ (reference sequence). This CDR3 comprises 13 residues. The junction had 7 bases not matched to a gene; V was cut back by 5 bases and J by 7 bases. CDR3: CASSADRGWEQYF. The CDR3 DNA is TGTGCCAGCAGCGCAGACAGGGGATGGGAGCAGTACTTC.

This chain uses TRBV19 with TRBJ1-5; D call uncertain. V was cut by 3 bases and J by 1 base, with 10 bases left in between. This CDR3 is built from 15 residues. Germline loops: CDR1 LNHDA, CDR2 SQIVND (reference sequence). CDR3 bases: TGTGCCAGTAGTATGGGCAGGTGGAGCAATCAGCCCCAGCATTTT. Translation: CASSMGRWSNQPQHF.

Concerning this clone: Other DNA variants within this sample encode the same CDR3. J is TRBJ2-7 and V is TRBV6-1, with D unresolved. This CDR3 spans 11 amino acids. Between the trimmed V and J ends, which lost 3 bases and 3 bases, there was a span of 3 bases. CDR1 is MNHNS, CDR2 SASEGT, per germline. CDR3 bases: TGTGCCAGCAGTGATAACTACGAGCAGTACTTC. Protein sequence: CASSDNYEQYF.

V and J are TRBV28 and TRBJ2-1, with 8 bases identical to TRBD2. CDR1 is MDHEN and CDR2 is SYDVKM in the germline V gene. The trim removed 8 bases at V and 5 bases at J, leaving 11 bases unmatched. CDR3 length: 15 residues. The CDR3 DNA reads TGTGCCAGCGGTCCCCCAGCGGGAGTGCACAATGAGCAGTTCTTC. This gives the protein CASGPPAGVHNEQFF.

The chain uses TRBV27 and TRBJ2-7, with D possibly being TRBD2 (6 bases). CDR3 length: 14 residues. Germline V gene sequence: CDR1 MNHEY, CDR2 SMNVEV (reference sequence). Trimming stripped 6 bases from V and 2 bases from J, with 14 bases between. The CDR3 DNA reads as TGTGCCAGCAGCTCCGATGCGGGAACCTACGAGCAGTACTTC. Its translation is CASSSDAGTYEQYF.

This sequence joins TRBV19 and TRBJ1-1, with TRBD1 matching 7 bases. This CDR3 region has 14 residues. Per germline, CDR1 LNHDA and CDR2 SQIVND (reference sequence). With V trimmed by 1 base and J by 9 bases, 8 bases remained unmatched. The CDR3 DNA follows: TGTGCCAGTAGTATAGGCAACCCGGGACAGAAAGCTTTCTTT. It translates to CASSIGNPGQKAFF.

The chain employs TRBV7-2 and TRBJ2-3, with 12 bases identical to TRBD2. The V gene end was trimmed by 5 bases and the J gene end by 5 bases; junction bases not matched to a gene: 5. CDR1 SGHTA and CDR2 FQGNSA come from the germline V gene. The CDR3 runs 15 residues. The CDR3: CASSVPLAGGDTQYF. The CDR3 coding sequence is TGTGCCAGCAGCGTCCCACTAGCGGGAGGAGATACGCAGTATTTT.

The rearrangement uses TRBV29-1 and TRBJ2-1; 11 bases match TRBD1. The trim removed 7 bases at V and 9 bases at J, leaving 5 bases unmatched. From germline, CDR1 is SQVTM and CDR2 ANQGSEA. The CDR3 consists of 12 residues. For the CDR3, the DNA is TGCAGCGGGACAGGGGGCAAGGGTGAGCAGTTCTTC. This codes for CSGTGGKGEQFF.

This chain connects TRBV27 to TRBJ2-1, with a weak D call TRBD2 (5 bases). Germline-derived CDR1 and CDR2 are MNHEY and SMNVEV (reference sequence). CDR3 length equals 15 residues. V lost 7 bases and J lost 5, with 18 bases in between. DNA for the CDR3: TGTGCCAGCACCCCACTGGGGAGCCCGGACAATGAGCAGTTCTTC. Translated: CASTPLGSPDNEQFF.

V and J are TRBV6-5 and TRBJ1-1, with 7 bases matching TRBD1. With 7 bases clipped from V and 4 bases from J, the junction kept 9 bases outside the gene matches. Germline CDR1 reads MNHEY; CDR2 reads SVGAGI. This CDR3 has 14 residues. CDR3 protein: CASTADRVGTEAFF. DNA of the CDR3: TGTGCCAGCACCGCAGACAGGGTGGGCACTGAAGCTTTCTTT.